The 17 T cell receptor beta chains below were found in one sample sequenced in a study of early T cells in non-severe SARS-CoV-2 infection. TCRdb independently ran MiXCR on the 5' RACE reads; one entry per CDR3 protein. The table records roughly 81,000 distinct CDR3 sequences, over 5% of them present only once. Sample: whole blood. All receptors come from an adult who was a healthcare worker with PCR-confirmed SARS-CoV-2 infection or an uninfected control (not recorded which).

There are many counts of this clonotype. In nucleotides, the CDR3 is TGTGCCAGCAGTGAATACCAGCGCAATCAGCCCCAGCATTTT. Translation: CASSEYQRNQPQHF. The chain carries TRBV2 and TRBJ1-5; no reliable D call. V was pared by 2 bases and J by 2 bases, with 7 bases between. This CDR3 spans 14 amino acids. The germline gives CDR1 SNHLY, CDR2 FYNNEI.

This clonotype was detected only a few times. This chain uses TRBV12-3 or TRBV12-4 with TRBJ2-5; TRBD1 or TRBD2 may be the D gene (5 bases each). V lost 7 bases and J 4 bases, leaving 19 bases between the germline ends. The CDR3 extends over 15 amino acids. The CDR3 nucleotides are TGTGCCAGCACCCTAGGGGCAGGAGGTCGAGAGACCCAGTACTTC. It codes for CASTLGAGGRETQYF.

This clonotype showed up many times. CDR3 DNA: TGCGCCAGCAAAGAGGGAGCGGTGAATGAGCAGTTCTTC. It codes for CASKEGAVNEQFF. This chain joins TRBV10-2 and TRBJ2-1, with a weak D call TRBD2 (5 bases). The CDR3 is made up of 13 amino acids. The germline V and J ends were trimmed by 7 bases and 7 bases, with 14 bases remaining between them. Germline V gene lookup returns CDR1 WSHSY and CDR2 SAAADI.

This clonotype was seen only a few times. In DNA form, the CDR3 reads TGCAGTGCTAGAGTTGACAGGGTTCCCTACGAGCAGTACTTC. It codes for CSARVDRVPYEQYF. The J gene is TRBJ2-7, the V gene TRBV20-1; 7 bases match TRBD1. J gave up 2 bases and V 1 base, and 5 bases lay outside the gene matches. The CDR3 length is 14 residues. The germline gives CDR1 DFQATT, CDR2 SNEGSKA (reference sequence).

The table lists this clonotype with a few counts. CDR3 DNA: TGTGCCAGCAGTCCGACAGGCCAAAACACCGGGGAGCTGTTTTTT. Its protein is CASSPTGQNTGELFF. This chain joins TRBV2 and TRBJ2-2, with a tentative D call TRBD1 (6 bases). CDR3 length: 15 amino acids. Germline CDR1 SNHLY, CDR2 FYNNEI. V was shortened by 5 bases and J by 2 bases, with 12 bases between the two germline ends.

The chain recombines TRBV3-1 with TRBJ2-1, with D possibly being TRBD1 or TRBD2 (5 bases each). Trimming pared 2 bases from V and 5 bases from J, leaving 10 bases between. CDR1 is LGHDT, CDR2 YNNKEL, per germline (reference sequence). The CDR3 length is 14 residues. The DNA of the CDR3 is TGTGCCAGCAGCCAAATGGGGACGAACAATGAGCAGTTCTTC. Translated: CASSQMGTNNEQFF.

The V call is TRBV5-4, the J call TRBJ1-6, with D unresolved. V lost 5 bases, J lost 7 bases, and 13 bases lay in between. Germline V gives CDR1 SGHNT, CDR2 YYREEE (reference sequence). This CDR3 comprises 14 residues. This CDR3 is CASSRVGGNSPLHF. The DNA of the CDR3 is TGTGCCAGCAGTCGGGTAGGCGGCAATTCACCCCTCCACTTT.

This clonotype showed up many times. The V gene is TRBV29-1, the J gene TRBJ2-4, with a tentative D call TRBD1 (7 bases). The germline gives CDR1 SQVTM, CDR2 ANQGSEA. Deletions cut 5 bases from V and 1 base from J, with 12 bases between. The CDR3 extends over 14 amino acids. Written as DNA, the CDR3 is TGCAGCGTTCAGGGGGGCCCGGCCAAAAACATTCAGTACTTC. It encodes CSVQGGPAKNIQYF. Full variable domain (rest looked up from reference TRBV29-1 and TRBJ2-4): SAVISQKPSRDICQRGTSLTIQCQVDSQVTMMFWYRQQPGQSLTLIATANQGSEATYESGFVIDKFPISRPNLTFSTLTVSNMSPEDSSIYLCSVQGGPAKNIQYFGAGTRLSVL.

This clonotype was found a few times. CDR3 bases: TGCAGCGTTGAATCAGGACAGGGCATGGGCACTGAAGCTTTCTTT. Translated, it gives CSVESGQGMGTEAFF. This chain uses TRBV29-1 with TRBJ1-1; TRBD1 agrees at 8 bases. Per the germline V gene, CDR1 is SQVTM and CDR2 is ANQGSEA. The CDR3 extends over 15 amino acids. V dropped 2 bases and J dropped 4; count of bases not matched to a gene: 9.

This clonotype has a count of ten or more. The gene calls are TRBV7-9 and TRBJ1-2; D unclear. Germline V CDR1 and CDR2: SEHNR, FQNEAQ (reference sequence). The V end was cut by 2 bases, the J end by 8 bases, with 12 bases between. The CDR3 length is 13 residues. DNA of the CDR3: TGTGCCAGCAGCTTAAACAGCCGAGGAGGCTACACCTTC. Residues: CASSLNSRGGYTF.

This clonotype was picked up a small number of times. The rearrangement joins TRBV7-9 to TRBJ2-1, with 7 bases identical to TRBD2. J was trimmed by 6 bases and V by 1 base; bases with no gene match: 6. The CDR3 loop spans 15 amino acids. The germline CDR1 and CDR2 sequences are SEHNR and FQNEAQ (reference sequence). CDR3 nucleotide sequence: TGTGCCAGCAGCTTAGTGTCTAGCGGCGGCAATGAGCAGTTCTTC. Translation: CASSLVSSGGNEQFF.

The table lists this clonotype with a few counts. V usage is TRBV6-1 and J usage is TRBJ1-1; D ambiguous. V lost 3 bases and J 5 bases, leaving 16 bases between the germline ends. The CDR3 extends over 15 amino acids. Germline values: CDR1 MNHNS, CDR2 SASEGT. The CDR3 region is CASSERRPRGTEAFF. The CDR3 region has the DNA TGTGCCAGCAGTGAGCGGCGGCCCCGAGGGACTGAAGCTTTCTTT.

In this sample, this clonotype turned up many times. This chain connects TRBV21-1 to TRBJ2-7; the table's D call TRBD1 went unverified against the DNA. TRBV21-1 is flagged as a pseudogene. There are 15 residues in the CDR3. CDR3 sequence: CASSSHRQSAYEQYF. In DNA form, the CDR3 reads TGTGCCAGCAGCAGCCACAGGCAATCGGCCTACGAGCAGTACTTC.

This clonotype was counted ten times or more. J is TRBJ2-6 and V is TRBV19; the D is unclear. Germline assignment: CDR1 LNHDA and CDR2 SQIVND (reference sequence). V was clipped by 10 bases and J by 4 bases, with 17 bases between them. There are 15 residues in the CDR3. CDR3 in amino acids: CATKSGRLGANVLTF. The CDR3 DNA is TGTGCCACAAAATCCGGAAGGCTGGGGGCCAACGTCCTGACTTTC. Full variable domain (rest looked up from reference TRBV19 and TRBJ2-6): DGGITQSPKYLFRKEGQNVTLSCEQNLNHDAMYWYRQDPGQGLRLIYYSQIVNDFQKGDIAEGYSVSREKKESFPLTVTSAQKNPTAFYLCATKSGRLGANVLTFGAGSRLTVL.

The chain recombines TRBV7-2 with TRBJ2-1, with 7 bases matching TRBD2. In germline, CDR1 is SGHTA, CDR2 FQGNSA. Trimming cost V 3 bases and J 6 bases; bases outside gene matches: 11. This CDR3 has 16 residues. The CDR3 protein is CASSFASGAPTNEQFF. The CDR3 nucleotides read TGTGCCAGCAGCTTTGCGAGCGGGGCTCCTACCAATGAGCAGTTCTTC.

This clonotype was recorded at least ten times. The genes are TRBV5-1 and TRBJ2-5; D remains unclear. With 1 base removed from V and 0 bases from J, the gap between germline ends came to 7 bases. The germline V gene encodes CDR1 SGHRS and CDR2 YFSETQ. The CDR3 loop spans 14 amino acids. CDR3 in DNA: TGCGCCAGCAGCTTGAGTGGATACCAAGAGACCCAGTACTTC. Protein: CASSLSGYQETQYF.

V gene TRBV2 combines with J gene TRBJ2-5; D is undetermined. Looked up from germline, CDR1 is SNHLY and CDR2 is FYNNEI. There are 17 residues in the CDR3. V shed 1 base and J shed 5 bases, with 20 bases lying between them. The CDR3 loop reads CASSEGGRLLSHETQYF. CDR3 bases: TGTGCCAGCAGTGAAGGCGGTAGACTCCTTTCGCATGAGACCCAGTACTTC.